Detailed here is one T cell receptor beta chain. Its matching antigen is unknown. The sample comes from a study of cytomegalovirus exposure and HLA in healthy donors. Across the whole study: Early released data comprised about 85 million unique TCRs from HLA-typed donors.

With 0 bases removed from V and 2 bases from J, the gap between germline ends came to 13 bases. Germline CDR1 is MGHRA and CDR2 is YSYEKL. The length of the CDR3 is 16 residues. The PCR made use of 60 Vbeta and 13 Jbeta primers. Profiling relied on immunoSEQ multiplex PCR, and the TCRdb table lists in-frame clones only, not all of them. The sample has about 93,000 clones; around 76% are singletons. Points from the study as a whole: The investigators catalogued under 200 TCR beta chains as cytomegalovirus-associated. In most subjects, TCR beta sequences reportedly gave accurate predictions of HLA-A and HLA-B alleles. Evidence from a later analysis indicated that most CMV-associated TCR beta chains looked HLA-restricted.

The origin of this receptor is a man under 40 in good health and CMV-seronegative. The chain carries TRBV4-1 and TRBJ1-2, with D unresolved. Material: PBMCs. The CDR3 DNA is TGCGCCAGCAGCCAAGATCCTTCGGGGAGAAACTATGGCTACACCTTC. Translating it yields CASSQDPSGRNYGYTF.